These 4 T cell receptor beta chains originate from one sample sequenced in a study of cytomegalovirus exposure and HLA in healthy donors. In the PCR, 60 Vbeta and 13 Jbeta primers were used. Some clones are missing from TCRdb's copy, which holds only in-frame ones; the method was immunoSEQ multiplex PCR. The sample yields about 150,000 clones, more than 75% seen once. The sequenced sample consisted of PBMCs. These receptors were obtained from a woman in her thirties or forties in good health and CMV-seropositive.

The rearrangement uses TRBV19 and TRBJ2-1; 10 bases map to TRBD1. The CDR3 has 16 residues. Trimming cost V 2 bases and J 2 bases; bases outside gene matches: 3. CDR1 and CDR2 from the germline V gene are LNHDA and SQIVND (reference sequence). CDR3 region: CASSISDRGPYNEQFF. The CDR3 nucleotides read TGTGCCAGTAGTATAAGCGACAGGGGGCCCTACAATGAGCAGTTCTTC.

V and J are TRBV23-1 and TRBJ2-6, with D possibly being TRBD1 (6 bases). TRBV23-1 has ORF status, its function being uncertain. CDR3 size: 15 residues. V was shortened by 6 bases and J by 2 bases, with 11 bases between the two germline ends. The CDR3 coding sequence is TGCGCCAGCAGAGACAGGATGGCTGGGGCCAACGTCCTGACTTTC. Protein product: CASRDRMAGANVLTF.

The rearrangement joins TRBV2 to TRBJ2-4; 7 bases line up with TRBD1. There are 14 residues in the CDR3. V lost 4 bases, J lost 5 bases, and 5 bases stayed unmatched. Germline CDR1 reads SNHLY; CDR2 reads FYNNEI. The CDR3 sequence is CASSVGDRQNIQYF. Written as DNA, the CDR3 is TGTGCCAGCAGTGTGGGGGACAGACAAAACATTCAGTACTTC.

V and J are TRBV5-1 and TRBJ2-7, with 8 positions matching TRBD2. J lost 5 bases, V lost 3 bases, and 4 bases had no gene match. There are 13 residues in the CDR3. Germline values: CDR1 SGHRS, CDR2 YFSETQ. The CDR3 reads CASSWEREHEQYF. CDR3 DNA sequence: TGCGCCAGCAGCTGGGAGCGGGAGCACGAGCAGTACTTC.